Following are 14 T cell receptor beta chains from one sample sequenced in a study of CD8+CD57+ T cells in acquired aplastic anemia (dated 2018 in TCRdb). This sample was sequenced with an Illumina HiSeq 2000. Genomic DNA served as template for TCR beta VDJ combination and CDR3 sequence profiling. The raw public data were reprocessed by TCRdb itself: fastp quality trimming at Q25, MiXCR clonotype calling, in-frame beta chains only. Each CDR3 protein gets just one entry, which takes the most common genes and DNA from the rows behind it. The sample table lists approximately 200,000 distinct CDR3 sequences, around 50% of them with a count of one. The ten biggest clones cover about 20% of the sample. The patients picked for sequencing were ones in whom flow cytometry had shown an expansion of CD8+CD57+ cells. The sequenced material came from sorted CD4+, CD8+, or CD8+CD57+ T cells (not recorded which) from PBMCs. Receptors were obtained from a human donor with aplastic anemia.

The chain uses TRBV6-1 and TRBJ2-1, with D perhaps given as TRBD1 or TRBD2 (5 bases each). Germline V gene lookup returns CDR1 MNHNS and CDR2 SASEGT. The CDR3 totals 16 residues. The V and J ends lost 5 bases and 5 bases respectively, with 19 bases between them. The CDR3 sequence is CASSYSPGLGDNEQFF. The CDR3 DNA reads as TGTGCCAGCAGTTACTCTCCAGGGTTGGGGGACAATGAGCAGTTCTTC.

This clonotype was observed many times. The CDR3 coding sequence is TGTGCCAGCGGGGACTTCCAAAACACCATATATTTT. Its translation: CASGDFQNTIYF. The V call is TRBV5-5, the J call TRBJ1-3; D perhaps matches TRBD1 (5 bases). The CDR3 totals 12 residues. Germline values: CDR1 SGHKS, CDR2 YYEKEE (reference sequence). Trimming left V 7 bases short and J 6 bases short, with 11 bases between.

A note on this clonotype: Possible read error: a much larger clone is one base away. As the CDR3 is not closed by the conserved phenylalanine or tryptophan, this likely results from a read error. The chain is built from TRBV7-2 and TRBJ1-1, with 7 positions matching TRBD1. The CDR3 is 20 residues long. CDR1 SGHTA and CDR2 FQGNSA come from the germline V gene. After removal of 0 bases from V and 0 bases from J, the junction contained 16 bases not matched to a gene. CDR3: CASSLATSTGVLRVNTEAFS. CDR3 DNA sequence: TGTGCCAGCAGCTTAGCGACGAGTACAGGGGTTTTAAGAGTGAACACTGAAGCTTTCTCT.

This clonotype was found many times. The chain is built from TRBV5-1 and TRBJ2-2, with D unclear. V gave up 7 bases and J gave up 3 bases, with 13 bases separating them. Germline CDR1 SGHRS, CDR2 YFSETQ. This CDR3 comprises 14 residues. The CDR3 spells CASRSKVDTGELFF. CDR3 coding DNA: TGCGCCAGCCGATCTAAAGTGGACACCGGGGAGCTGTTTTTT.

This clonotype showed up just a few times. This chain uses TRBV6-6 with TRBJ2-1; D ambiguous. CDR3 length: 13 amino acids. Trimming removed 6 bases from V and 0 bases from J, with 6 bases in between. Germline V CDR1 and CDR2: MNHNY, SVGAGI (reference sequence). CDR3 bases: TGTGCCAGCAGCGGCAGCTCCTACAATGAGCAGTTCTTC. It is translated as CASSGSSYNEQFF.

This clonotype was observed many times. The chain is built from TRBV5-5 and TRBJ1-1; unclear D gene. Germline lookup yields CDR1 SGHKS and CDR2 YYEKEE (reference sequence). CDR3 length: 14 residues. The V end was cut by 0 bases, the J end by 1 base, with 7 bases between. CDR3 DNA: TGTGCCAGCAGCTTGGAGAGGGAGAACACTGAAGCTTTCTTT. The encoded protein is CASSLERENTEAFF. The full variable domain, its missing parts supplied by reference TRBV5-5 and TRBJ1-1, is DAGVTQSPTHLIKTRGQQVTLRCSPISGHKSVSWYQQVLGQGPQFIFQYYEKEERGRGNFPDRFSARQFPNYSSELNVNALLLGDSALYLCASSLERENTEAFFGQGTRLTVV.

This chain joins TRBV24-1 and TRBJ1-2; 8 bases line up with TRBD1. This CDR3 has 14 amino acids. From germline, CDR1 is KGHDR and CDR2 SFDVKD. V was clipped by 6 bases and J by 5 bases; unmatched bases: 7. The CDR3 protein is CATSPTGDWYGYTF. DNA for the CDR3: TGTGCCACCAGTCCGACAGGGGATTGGTATGGCTACACCTTC.

The chain employs TRBV6-1 and TRBJ1-2; D unclear. The germline gives CDR1 MNHNS, CDR2 SASEGT. The CDR3 is made up of 15 amino acids. Trimming cost V 2 bases and J 0 bases, with 10 bases left between them. In nucleotides, the CDR3 is TGTGCCAGCAGTGAAACTGATACCGCTAACTATGGCTACACCTTC. Encoded protein: CASSETDTANYGYTF.

V and J are TRBV7-2 and TRBJ2-5; no reliable D call. The V end lost 5 bases, the J end lost 4 bases, and 14 bases lay between the germline ends. Germline V gene data show CDR1 as SGHTA and CDR2 as FQGNSA. The CDR3 totals 14 residues. CDR3 coding DNA: TGTGCCAGCAGCCTATACTCAGCGAGAGAGACCCAGTACTTC. Translation gives CASSLYSARETQYF.

This clonotype was observed once. V is TRBV24-1 and J is TRBJ1-2; 9 bases are a match to TRBD1. Germline trimming cut 10 bases from V and 2 bases from J; bases unmatched to any gene: 7. CDR1 and CDR2 (germline): KGHDR, SFDVKD. The CDR3 has 14 residues. CDR3 loop: CATEIGTGNYGYTF. CDR3 coding DNA: TGTGCCACAGAAATCGGGACAGGGAACTATGGCTACACCTTC.

As regards this clonotype: A single base separates this from a much larger clone, so it may be a read error. The V gene is TRBV5-1, the J gene TRBJ2-4, with D perhaps TRBD1 or TRBD2 (7 bases each). Germline V gene lookup returns CDR1 SGHRS and CDR2 YFSETQ. This CDR3 spans 17 amino acids. The CDR3 region is CASSLGQGGLANNIQYF. CDR3 DNA sequence: TGCGCCAGCAGCTTGGGACAGGGAGGGCTAGCCAACAACATTCAGTACTTC.

On this clonotype: This may be a read error: a much more frequent sequence differs by one nucleotide. V and J are TRBV25-1 and TRBJ1-4, with D perhaps TRBD1 (5 bases). This CDR3 region has 14 residues. Germline V lookup: CDR1 MGHDK, CDR2 SYGVNS. The CDR3 protein is CASSGGRKNEKLLF. The CDR3 DNA is TGTGCCAGCAGCGGGGGTCGGAAGAATGAAAAACTGCTTTTT.

The CDR3 DNA is TGTGCCAGCAGCTTAGGGCAGGCCGCGTCCTACGAGCAGTACGTC. Protein sequence: CASSLGQAASYEQYV. V gene TRBV7-2 combines with J gene TRBJ2-7; D is unresolved. The germline V gene has CDR1 SGHTA and CDR2 FQGNSA. The CDR3 has 15 amino acids. The V gene lost 1 base and the J gene lost 1 base, with 11 bases spanning the gap.

A remark on this clonotype: This may arise from a read error, as a much more abundant clone is one base away. The chain uses TRBV28 and TRBJ1-1; tentatively, D is TRBD1 (5 bases). The germline V and J ends were trimmed by 4 bases and 8 bases, with 14 bases remaining between them. The CDR3 contains 13 residues. CDR1 is MDHEN, CDR2 SYDVKM, per germline. The CDR3 DNA reads as TGTGCCAGCAGTTCTGTGTGGGCAGGGGAAGCTTTCTTT. This encodes CASSSVWAGEAFF.